This T cell receptor (beta chain) was recovered during a study of cytomegalovirus exposure and HLA in healthy donors. The wider study: Early release data held tens of millions of unique TCRs from HLA-typed donors.

General study results and limits: In an earlier analysis, productive rearrangement rates for most beta V segments clustered near 87% or 30%. CMV antigen specificity was confirmed in vitro for three CMV-associated chains.

The PCR made use of 60 Vbeta and 13 Jbeta primers. TCRdb keeps only in-frame clones here, not all; method: immunoSEQ multiplex PCR. In the table there are approximately 150,000 clones, roughly 80% of which are singletons. As concerns this clone: Antigen specificity is unknown.

The specimen was PBMCs. The source of this sequence is a middle-aged man in good health and CMV-seropositive.

CDR3 sequence reads: CASSPARRNYGYTF. The CDR3 DNA is TGTGCCAGCAGTCCCGCGAGGCGAAACTATGGCTACACCTTC. V usage is TRBV28 and J usage is TRBJ1-2; D unresolved. Germline values: CDR1 MDHEN, CDR2 SYDVKM. Trimming removed 5 bases from V and 2 bases from J, with 12 bases in between. CDR3 size: 14 residues.